The entry that follows covers one TCR beta chain sequence. This sample is part of a study of blood T cell repertoires in COVID-19. Original processing notes: Amplifying reference gene primers gave estimates of nucleated cell counts. Using immunoSEQ multiplex PCR, the repertoire was profiled, and TCRdb retains in-frame clones only, with some absent. V and J calls and clone size are copied from that table; D and trimming were computed from the DNA. Of approximately 130,000 clones listed, roughly 72% are singletons. CDR3 size: 13 residues. CDR1 SGHNT and CDR2 YYREEE come from the germline V gene (reference sequence). The ends lost 4 bases at V and 7 bases at J; junction bases unmatched: 6.

The chain combines TRBV5-4 with TRBJ2-5; 8 bases are shared with TRBD1. The sequence derives from a human donor in a cohort sampled during active COVID-19. The sequenced sample was peripheral blood. The CDR3 sequence: CASSQTGGGTQYF. The CDR3 DNA reads TGTGCCAGCAGCCAAACAGGGGGAGGGACCCAGTACTTC.